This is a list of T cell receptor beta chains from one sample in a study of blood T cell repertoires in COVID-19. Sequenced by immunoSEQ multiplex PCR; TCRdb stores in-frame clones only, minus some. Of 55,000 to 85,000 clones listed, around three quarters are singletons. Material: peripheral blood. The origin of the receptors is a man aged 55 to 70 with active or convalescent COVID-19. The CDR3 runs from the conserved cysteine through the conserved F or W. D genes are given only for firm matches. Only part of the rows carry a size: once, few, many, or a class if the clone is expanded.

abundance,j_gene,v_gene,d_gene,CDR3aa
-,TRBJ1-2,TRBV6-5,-,CASSDDRTAFYGYTF
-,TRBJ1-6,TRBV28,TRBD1,CASSRDSNSPLHF
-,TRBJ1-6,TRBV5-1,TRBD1,CASSLALGTGTFYNSPLHF
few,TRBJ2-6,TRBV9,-,CASSVVGSGANVLTF
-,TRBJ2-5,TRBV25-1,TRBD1,CASTSTGGETQYF
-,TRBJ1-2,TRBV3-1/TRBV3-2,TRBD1,CASSARDRVPGYTF
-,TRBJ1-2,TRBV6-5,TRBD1,CASKLLTGNYGYTF
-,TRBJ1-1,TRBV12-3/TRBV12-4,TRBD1,CASSTGQGTEAFF
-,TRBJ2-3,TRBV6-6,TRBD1,CASSSTGGHTQYF
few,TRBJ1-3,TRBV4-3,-,CASSPNRVSGNTIYF
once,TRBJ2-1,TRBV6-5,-,CASSYRGGLYNEQFF
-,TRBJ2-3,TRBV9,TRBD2,CASSLGLADTDTQYF
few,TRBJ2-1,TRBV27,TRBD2,CASSPWGGRDNEQFF
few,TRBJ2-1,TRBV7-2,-,CASSPTSVSYNEQFF
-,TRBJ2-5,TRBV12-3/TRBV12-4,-,CASSFREETQYF
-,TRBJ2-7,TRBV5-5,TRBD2,CASSLGLAGGITYEQYF
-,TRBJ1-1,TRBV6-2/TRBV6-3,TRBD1,CASSNNRGSAEAFF
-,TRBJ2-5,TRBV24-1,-,CATSSAGVMTQYF
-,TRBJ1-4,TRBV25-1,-,CASSELFPSLNEKLFF
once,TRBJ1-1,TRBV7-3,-,CASSGGPNTEAFF
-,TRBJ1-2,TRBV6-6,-,CASSYPAGHYGYTF
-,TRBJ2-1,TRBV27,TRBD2,CASRSLAGAYNEQFF
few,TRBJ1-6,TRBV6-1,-,CASSEMYGEEAPLHF
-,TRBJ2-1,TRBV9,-,CASSVRGWDEQFF
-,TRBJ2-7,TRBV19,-,CASSIKTGGYEQYF
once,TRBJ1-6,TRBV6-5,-,CASKGRANSPLHF
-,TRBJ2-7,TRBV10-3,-,CASQTVSEAEQYF
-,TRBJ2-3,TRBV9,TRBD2,CASNPLAGGLSDTQYF
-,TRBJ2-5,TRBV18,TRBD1,CASSRGTGVGETQYF
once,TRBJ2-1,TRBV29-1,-,CSAISGYNEQFF
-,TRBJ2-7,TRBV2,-,CASSVGAEGSYEQYF
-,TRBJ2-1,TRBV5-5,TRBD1,CASSLRGTGQKLYNEQFF
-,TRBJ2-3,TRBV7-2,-,CASNLVGGPSGDTQYF
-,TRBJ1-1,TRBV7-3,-,CASSLTSRTEAFF
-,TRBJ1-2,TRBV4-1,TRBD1,CASSQGGQAYGYTF
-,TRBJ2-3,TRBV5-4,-,CASSLDRQSSDTQYF
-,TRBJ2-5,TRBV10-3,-,CAIYPGSGETQYF
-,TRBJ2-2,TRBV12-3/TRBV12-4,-,CASSLFRAGELFF
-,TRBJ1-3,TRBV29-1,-,CSVEPGQGDTIYF
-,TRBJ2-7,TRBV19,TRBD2,CASSMGRGAFYEQYF
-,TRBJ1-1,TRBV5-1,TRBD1,CASSAQGGTEAFF
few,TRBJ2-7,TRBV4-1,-,CASSQDSGSYEQYF
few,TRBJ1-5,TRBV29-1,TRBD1,CSVGTDSNQPQHF
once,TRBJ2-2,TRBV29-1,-,CSVARREVTGELFF
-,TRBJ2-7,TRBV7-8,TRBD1,CASSIIKGAGTYEQYF
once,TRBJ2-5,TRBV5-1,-,CASSGPVLQETQYF
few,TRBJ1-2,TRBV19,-,CASSIAPDGPYTF
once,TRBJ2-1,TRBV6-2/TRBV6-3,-,CASSPLQFSSYNEQFF
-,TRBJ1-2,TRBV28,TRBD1,CASIPGQSGSGYTF
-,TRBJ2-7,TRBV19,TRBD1,CASSMGTGSDEQYF
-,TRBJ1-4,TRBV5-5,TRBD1,CASSERGGPNEKLFF
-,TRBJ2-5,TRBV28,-,CASSRQASETQYF
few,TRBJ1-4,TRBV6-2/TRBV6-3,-,CASSYRGKGEKLFF
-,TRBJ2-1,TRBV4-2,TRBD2,CASSPRLAGGPEEQFF
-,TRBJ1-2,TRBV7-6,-,CASSLLAETLKNYGYTF